The TCR beta chain under discussion was sequenced for a study of T cell repertoires in cytomegalovirus infection. For the study at large: Newly reported HLA-C-restricted and thoroughly characterized HLA-B-restricted CMV epitopes were employed. It can be stated that public TCR beta signatures indicated CMV infection as well as a matching HLA type.

TCRdb reanalysed the reads using MiXCR and keeps one entry per CDR3 protein. The data show 550,000 to 850,000 distinct CDR3 sequences, about 33% seen once. This clonotype was counted between two and nine times. Its specificity is not known. CDR1 is MNHEY and CDR2 is SVGEGT in the germline V gene. CDR3 length: 19 amino acids. V was cut by 2 bases and J by 1 base, with 21 bases left in between. Study results and limitations: Summed frequency of public TCR beta families distinguished CMV carriers with the relevant HLA. Dominating the ex vivo response were TCR beta clonotypes that were CMV-specific and HLA-C-restricted.

This clonotype was sampled from a human donor in good health (CMV status not recorded). Some clones in this sample may be carry-over from other donors' samples. The starting material was cultured PBMCs, obtained from culture after CMV antigen stimulation. The rearrangement uses TRBV6-2 or TRBV6-3 and TRBJ1-5; possibly TRBD1 for D (6 bases). Here the CDR3 DNA reads TGTGCCAGCAGTTACAATATTCACCTCCGGGGGCTAAGCAATCAGCCCCAGCATTTT. It yields the protein CASSYNIHLRGLSNQPQHF.